A single T cell receptor beta chain is shown here with its context. The sample comes from a study of blood T cell repertoires in COVID-19. In the study overall: Spain, Italy and the United States supplied samples that represented acute and convalescent COVID-19. PBMCs, B-cell-depleted T cells, or T cells provided the cDNA or gDNA that made up the material.

CDR3 length: 15 amino acids. Germline-derived CDR1 and CDR2 are MNHEY and SVGAGI. The ends were cut back, 0 bases at V and 2 bases at J, with 11 bases in the middle. In the original processing: By means of reference gene primer amplification, nucleated cell counts were estimated. Measured with immunoSEQ multiplex PCR; TCRdb has only the in-frame clones, and not every one. The DNA was the basis for D and trimming; V, J and clone size are from that table. The sample gives about 170,000 clones, less than 85% of which show up once; roughly a tenth is in the top ten. The sequenced material came from peripheral blood. This TCR came from a woman older than 75 with active or convalescent COVID-19. This sequence joins TRBV6-5 and TRBJ2-7, with D perhaps TRBD1 (6 bases). The CDR3 DNA follows: TGTGCCAGCAGTTACTCCGGGGACATAACCTACGAGCAGTACTTC. It specifies CASSYSGDITYEQYF.